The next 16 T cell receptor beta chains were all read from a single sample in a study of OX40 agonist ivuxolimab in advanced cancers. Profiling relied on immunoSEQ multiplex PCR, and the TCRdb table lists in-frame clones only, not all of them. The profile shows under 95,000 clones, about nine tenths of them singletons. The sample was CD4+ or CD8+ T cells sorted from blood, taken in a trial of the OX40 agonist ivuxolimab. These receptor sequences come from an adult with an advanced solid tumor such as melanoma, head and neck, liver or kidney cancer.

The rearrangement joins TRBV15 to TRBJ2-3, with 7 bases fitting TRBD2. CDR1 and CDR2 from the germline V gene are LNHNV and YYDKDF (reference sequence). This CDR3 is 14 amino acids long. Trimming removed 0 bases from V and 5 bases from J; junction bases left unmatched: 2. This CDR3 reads CATSRDRTRDTQYF. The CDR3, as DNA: TGTGCCACCAGCAGAGATAGGACTAGAGATACGCAGTATTTT.

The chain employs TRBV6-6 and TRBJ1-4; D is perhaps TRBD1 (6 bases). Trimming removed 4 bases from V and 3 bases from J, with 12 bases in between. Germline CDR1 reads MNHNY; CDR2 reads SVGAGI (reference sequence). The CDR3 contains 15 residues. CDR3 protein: CASSFGGPANEKLFF. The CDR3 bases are TGTGCCAGCAGTTTCGGGGGGCCGGCTAATGAAAAACTGTTTTTT.

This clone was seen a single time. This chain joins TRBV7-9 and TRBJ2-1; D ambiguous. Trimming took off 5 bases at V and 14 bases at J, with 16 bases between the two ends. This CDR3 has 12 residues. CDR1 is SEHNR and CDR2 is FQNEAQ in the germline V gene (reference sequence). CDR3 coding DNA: TGTGCCAGCAGCCCCCGGTTCTCGATTAAGTTCTTC. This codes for CASSPRFSIKFF. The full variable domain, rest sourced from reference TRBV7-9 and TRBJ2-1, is DTGVSQNPRHKITKRGQNVTFRCDPISEHNRLYWYRQTLGQGPEFLTYFQNEAQLEKSRLLSDRFSAERPKGSFSTLEIQRTEQGDSAMYLCASSPRFSIKFFGPGTRLTVL.

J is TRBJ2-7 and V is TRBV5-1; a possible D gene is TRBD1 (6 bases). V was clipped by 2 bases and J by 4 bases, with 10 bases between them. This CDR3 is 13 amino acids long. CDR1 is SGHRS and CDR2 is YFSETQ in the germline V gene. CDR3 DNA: TGCGCCAGCAGCTTCGAGGGGGTTTACGAGCAGTACTTC. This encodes CASSFEGVYEQYF.

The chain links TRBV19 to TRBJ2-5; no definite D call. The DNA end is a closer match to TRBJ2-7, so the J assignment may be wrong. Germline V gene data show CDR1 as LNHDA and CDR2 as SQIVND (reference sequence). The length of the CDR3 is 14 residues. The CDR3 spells CASSPQRPGYEQYF. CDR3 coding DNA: TGTGCCAGTTCACCTCAGCGACCCGGGTACGAGCAGTACTTC.

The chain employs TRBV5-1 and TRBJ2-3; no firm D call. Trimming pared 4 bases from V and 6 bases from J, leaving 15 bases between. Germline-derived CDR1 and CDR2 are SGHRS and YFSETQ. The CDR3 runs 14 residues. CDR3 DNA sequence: TGCGCCAGCAGCATGGATGTATCCGGGGATACGCAGTATTTT. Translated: CASSMDVSGDTQYF.

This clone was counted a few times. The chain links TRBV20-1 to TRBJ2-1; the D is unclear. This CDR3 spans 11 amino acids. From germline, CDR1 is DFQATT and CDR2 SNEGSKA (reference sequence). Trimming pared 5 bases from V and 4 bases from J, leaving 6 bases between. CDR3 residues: CSALRYNEQFF. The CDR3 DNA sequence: TGCAGTGCTCTCAGATACAATGAGCAGTTCTTC.

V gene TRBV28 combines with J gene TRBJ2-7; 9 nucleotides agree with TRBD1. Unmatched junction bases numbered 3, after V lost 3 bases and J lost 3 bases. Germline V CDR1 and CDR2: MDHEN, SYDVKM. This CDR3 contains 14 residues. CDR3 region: CASSFRQGVYEQYF. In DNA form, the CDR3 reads TGTGCCAGCAGTTTCCGACAGGGGGTCTACGAGCAGTACTTC.

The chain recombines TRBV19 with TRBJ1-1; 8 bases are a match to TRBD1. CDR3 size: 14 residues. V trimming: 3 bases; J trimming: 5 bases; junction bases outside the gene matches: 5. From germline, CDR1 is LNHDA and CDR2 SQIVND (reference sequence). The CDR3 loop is CASSIDRGGTEAFF. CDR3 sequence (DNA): TGTGCCAGTAGTATCGACAGGGGCGGTACTGAAGCTTTCTTT.

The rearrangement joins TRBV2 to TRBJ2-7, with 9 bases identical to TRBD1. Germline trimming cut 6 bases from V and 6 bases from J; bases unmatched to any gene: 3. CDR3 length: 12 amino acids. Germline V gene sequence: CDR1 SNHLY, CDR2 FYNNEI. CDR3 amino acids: CASSQTGGEQYF. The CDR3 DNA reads TGTGCCAGCAGCCAGACAGGGGGCGAGCAGTACTTC.

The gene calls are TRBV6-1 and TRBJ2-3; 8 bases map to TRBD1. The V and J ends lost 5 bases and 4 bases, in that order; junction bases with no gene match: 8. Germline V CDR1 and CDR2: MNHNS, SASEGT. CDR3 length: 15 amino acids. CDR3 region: CASSSRDRRPDTQYF. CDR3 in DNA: TGTGCCAGCAGTTCCCGGGACAGGCGTCCAGATACGCAGTATTTT.

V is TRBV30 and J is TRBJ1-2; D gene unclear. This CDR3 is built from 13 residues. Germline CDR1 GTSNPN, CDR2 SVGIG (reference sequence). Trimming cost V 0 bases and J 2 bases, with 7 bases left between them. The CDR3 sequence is CAWSVEANYGYTF. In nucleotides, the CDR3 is TGTGCCTGGAGTGTTGAGGCAAACTATGGCTACACCTTC. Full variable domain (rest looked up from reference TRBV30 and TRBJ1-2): SQTIHQWPATLVQPVGSPLSLECTVEGTSNPNLYWYRQAAGRGLQLLFYSVGIGQISSEVPQNLSASRPQDRQFILSSKKLLLSDSGFYLCAWSVEANYGYTFGSGTRLTVV.

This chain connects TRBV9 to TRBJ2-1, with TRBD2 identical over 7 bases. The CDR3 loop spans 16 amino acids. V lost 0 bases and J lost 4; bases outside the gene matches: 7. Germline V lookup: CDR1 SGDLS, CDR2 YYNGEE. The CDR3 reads CASSVGGGSGYNEQFF. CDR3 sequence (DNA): TGTGCCAGCAGCGTAGGGGGAGGGAGTGGGTACAATGAGCAGTTCTTC.

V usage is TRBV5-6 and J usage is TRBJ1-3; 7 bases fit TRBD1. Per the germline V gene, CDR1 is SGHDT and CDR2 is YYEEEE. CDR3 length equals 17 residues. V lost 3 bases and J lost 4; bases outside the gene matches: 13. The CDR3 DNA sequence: TGTGCCAGCAGCTCCACCGGGACAGATGCGATAGGAAACACCATATATTTT. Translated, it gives CASSSTGTDAIGNTIYF.

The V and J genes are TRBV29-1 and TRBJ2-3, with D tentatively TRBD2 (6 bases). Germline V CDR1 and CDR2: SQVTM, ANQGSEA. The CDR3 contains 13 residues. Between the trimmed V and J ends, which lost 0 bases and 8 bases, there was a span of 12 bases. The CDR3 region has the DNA TGCAGCGTTGAAGAAAGAAGGGGAGGTACGCAGTATTTT. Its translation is CSVEERRGGTQYF.

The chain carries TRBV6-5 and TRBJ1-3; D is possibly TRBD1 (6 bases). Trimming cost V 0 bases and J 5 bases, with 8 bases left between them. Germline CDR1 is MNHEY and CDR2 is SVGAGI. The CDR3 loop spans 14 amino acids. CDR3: CASSYSGGRNTIYF. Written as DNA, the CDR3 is TGTGCCAGCAGTTACTCAGGGGGACGAAACACCATATATTTT.